This TCR beta chain comes out of a study of blood T cell repertoires in COVID-19. Looking at the study overall: Sample material is recorded as cDNA or gDNA derived from T cells, B-cell-depleted T cells, or PBMCs.

The germline V gene has CDR1 SGHNT and CDR2 YYREEE (reference sequence). This CDR3 is 12 amino acids long. Trimming left V 4 bases short and J 6 bases short, with 11 bases between. Assay: immunoSEQ multiplex PCR; the TCRdb copy retains only in-frame clones and omits some. The sample includes fewer than 300,000 clones, around 90% of them seen just once. Material: peripheral blood. The V and J genes are TRBV5-4 and TRBJ2-7; perhaps TRBD2 as D (6 bases). This receptor was taken from a man between 60 and 75 years old who had recovered from COVID-19. This CDR3 reads CASSRGSPEQYF. As DNA, the CDR3 is TGTGCCAGCAGCCGGGGGTCTCCCGAGCAGTACTTC.